This T cell receptor beta chain was observed in a study of blood T cell repertoires in COVID-19. Study-level background: There were acute and convalescent COVID-19 samples, and they came from the United States, Italy and Spain. Nucleic acid was either cDNA or gDNA, and it came from T cells, B-cell-depleted T cells, or PBMCs.

Sequenced by immunoSEQ multiplex PCR; TCRdb stores in-frame clones only, minus some. The sample yields approximately 390,000 clones, approximately 86% seen once. CDR1 is GTSNPN, CDR2 SVGIG, per germline (reference sequence). The CDR3 runs to 13 residues. After removal of 4 bases from V and 5 bases from J, the junction contained 6 bases not matched to a gene. V usage is TRBV30 and J usage is TRBJ2-7; 9 bases align to TRBD1. The TCR originated in a woman aged 40 to 50 with acute COVID-19. What was sequenced was PBMCs or T cells enriched from blood (not recorded which). Written as DNA, the CDR3 is TGTGCCTGGACGCGGACAGGGGAGGACGAGCAGTACTTC. This translates into CAWTRTGEDEQYF.